This TCR beta chain was captured in a study of blood T cell repertoires in COVID-19. Study-wide background: COVID-19 samples, acute and convalescent, were from the United States, Italy and Spain. PBMCs, B-cell-depleted T cells, or T cells were the source of the cDNA or gDNA that made up the material.

As processed by the authors: Estimation of nucleated cell counts was performed using reference gene primer amplification. Generated by immunoSEQ multiplex PCR, the TCRdb table keeps only in-frame clones and is missing some. V and J calls plus clone size are reproduced from that table; the DNA served to infer D and trimming. The sample contains over 55,000 clones, around nine tenths of which appear only once. The CDR3 extends over 14 amino acids. With 1 base removed from V and 6 bases from J, the gap between germline ends came to 12 bases. Germline V CDR1 and CDR2: SGHTA, FQGNSA. This sequence joins TRBV7-2 and TRBJ1-2; maybe TRBD1 (6 bases). The TCR comes from a human donor with active COVID-19. The donor label of this sample is uncertain. Input material: peripheral blood. The chain's CDR3 is CASSLVYQGNGYTF. CDR3 coding DNA: TGTGCCAGCAGCTTAGTATATCAGGGGAATGGCTACACCTTC.